Each of the 3 T cell receptor beta chains below was sequenced from the same sample in a study of PD-1 blockade in classical Hodgkin lymphoma. Every single patient, without exception, relapsed after autologous stem cell transplantation, and brentuximab vedotin exposure varied. TCRdb keeps only in-frame clones here, not all; method: immunoSEQ multiplex PCR. Here the sample spans tens of thousands of clones, 80% to 90% being singletons. The starting material was peripheral blood mononuclear cells (PBMCs), obtained at baseline. The receptors come from a human donor with classical Hodgkin lymphoma.

This chain links TRBV18 with TRBJ2-5; D gene ambiguous. Germline loops: CDR1 KGHSH, CDR2 LQKENI. This CDR3 comprises 16 residues. The V gene lost 0 bases and the J gene lost 4 bases, with 15 bases spanning the gap. In DNA form, the CDR3 reads TGTGCCAGCTCACCACCTACAGAAGGAAAAACAGAGACCCAGTACTTC. Its protein is CASSPPTEGKTETQYF.

Judged by abundance, this clone is medium-sized. The chain uses TRBV28 and TRBJ1-1, with D perhaps TRBD1 (5 bases). The germline V gene encodes CDR1 MDHEN and CDR2 SYDVKM. The CDR3 is made up of 14 amino acids. The V and J ends lost 2 bases and 1 base respectively, with 8 bases between them. DNA for the CDR3: TGTGCCAGCAGTTTAAGCGGGACGAACACTGAAGCTTTCTTT. Translated: CASSLSGTNTEAFF.

The chain joins TRBV7-9 to TRBJ2-7; D unclear. V lost 1 base and J lost 2, with 6 bases in between. CDR1 is SEHNR and CDR2 is FQNEAQ in the germline V gene (reference sequence). The CDR3 contains 13 residues. Here the CDR3 DNA reads TGTGCCAGCAGCTTAGAGGGTCCCTACGAGCAGTACTTC. Its translation is CASSLEGPYEQYF.